This TCR beta chain was recorded in a study of regulatory T cells in long-lasting Graves disease. General observations from the study: Graves' patients with persistent disease showed TCR diversity lower than patients newly diagnosed. Blood alone, not thyroid tissue, was studied. Newly diagnosed disease favored TRBV20-1 and TRBJ2-1 over persistent disease.

Time point given: persistent/refractory GD, antithyroid drugs over 5 years with positive TRAb. The TCR library was made from RNA extracted from PBMCs. Comment on this clonotype: Its cognate antigen is unknown.

The CDR3 length is 15 residues. Looked up from germline, CDR1 is KGHDR and CDR2 is SFDVKD. The V and J ends lost 2 bases and 5 bases respectively, with 12 bases between them. The TCR beta library used iRepertoire HTBI primers with Arm-PCR amplification of CDR3. TCRdb reanalysed the multiplex PCR reads using MiXCR and keeps one entry per CDR3 protein. The profile shows 300,000 to 500,000 distinct CDR3 sequences, about 20% of them singletons. The chain joins TRBV24-1 to TRBJ2-1; no clear D gene. The sequencing used peripheral blood mononuclear cells (PBMCs), collected when the disease was refractory, from a patient treated with antithyroid drugs. The sequence was obtained from a female donor with Graves disease. CDR3: CATSDSRQLNNEQFF. The CDR3 region has the DNA TGTGCCACCAGTGATTCGCGGCAGCTCAACAATGAGCAGTTCTTC.